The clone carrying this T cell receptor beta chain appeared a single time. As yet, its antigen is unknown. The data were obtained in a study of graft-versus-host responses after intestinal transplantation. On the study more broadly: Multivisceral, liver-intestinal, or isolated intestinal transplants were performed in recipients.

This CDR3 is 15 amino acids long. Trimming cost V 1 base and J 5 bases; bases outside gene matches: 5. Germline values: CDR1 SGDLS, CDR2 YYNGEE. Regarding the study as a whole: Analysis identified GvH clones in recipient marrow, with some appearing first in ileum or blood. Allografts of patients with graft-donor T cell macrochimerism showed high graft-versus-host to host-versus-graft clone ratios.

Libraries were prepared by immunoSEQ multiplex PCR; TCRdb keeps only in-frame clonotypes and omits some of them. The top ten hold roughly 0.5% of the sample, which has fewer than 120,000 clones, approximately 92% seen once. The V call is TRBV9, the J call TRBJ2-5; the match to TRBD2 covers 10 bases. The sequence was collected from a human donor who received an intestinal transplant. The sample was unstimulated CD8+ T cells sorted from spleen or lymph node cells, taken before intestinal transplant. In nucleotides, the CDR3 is TGTGCCAGCAGCGTATCCCAGCGGGAGGGTGAGACCCAGTACTTC. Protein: CASSVSQREGETQYF. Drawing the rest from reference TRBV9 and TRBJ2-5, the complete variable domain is DSGVTQTPKHLITATGQRVTLRCSPRSGDLSVYWYQQSLDQGLQFLIQYYNGEERAKGNILERFSAQQFPDLHSELNLSSLELGDSALYFCASSVSQREGETQYFGPGTRLLVL.